This T cell receptor beta chain stems from a study of shared clonotypes between healthy human individuals. V lost 7 bases, J lost 7 bases, and 16 bases lay in between. This CDR3 contains 13 residues. Germline lookup yields CDR1 MNHEY and CDR2 SMNVEV (reference sequence). Study-wide results and limits: Sampling covered nothing but blood. Tissue TCR repertoires likely differ from those found in blood.

As regards this clone: The antigen remains undetermined.

CD45RO-negative, CCR7-selected cells formed the naive CD8 fraction, which excluded terminally differentiated effector memory CD45RA+ cells. In the source study's methods: ImmunoSEQ only sent back junction sequences with no quality scores, so filtering was done differently. The table came from immunoSEQ multiplex PCR; TCRdb's copy has only in-frame clones and leaves some out. That table furnishes V, J and clone size, whereas the DNA furnished D and trimming. The sample consists of around 1.9 million clones, 90% to 95% of them appearing once. The chain combines TRBV27 with TRBJ1-1, with D possibly being TRBD1 (5 bases). Sequenced input: naive CD8+ T cells from PBMCs. The receptor was derived from a man aged 18 to 30 in good health. Some clones in this sample may be carry-over from other donors' samples. This chain's CDR3 is CASKPGGALEAFF. The CDR3 DNA is TGTGCCAGCAAACCCGGGGGAGCACTTGAAGCTTTCTTT.